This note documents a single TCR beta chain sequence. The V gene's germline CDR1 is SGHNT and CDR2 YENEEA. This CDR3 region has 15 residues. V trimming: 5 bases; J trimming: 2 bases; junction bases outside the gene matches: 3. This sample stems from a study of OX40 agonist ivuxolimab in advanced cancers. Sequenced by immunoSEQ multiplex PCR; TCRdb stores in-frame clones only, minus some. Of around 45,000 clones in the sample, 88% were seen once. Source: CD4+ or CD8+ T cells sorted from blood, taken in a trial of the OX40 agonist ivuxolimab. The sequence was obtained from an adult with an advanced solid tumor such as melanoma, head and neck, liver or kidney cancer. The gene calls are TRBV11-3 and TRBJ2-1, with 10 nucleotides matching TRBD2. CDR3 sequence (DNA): TGTGCCAGCAGCACCGGACTAGCGGCCTACAATGAGCAGTTCTTC. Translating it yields CASSTGLAAYNEQFF.